The sequence of this TCR beta chain was determined in a study of blood T cell repertoires in COVID-19. Whole-study context: Some COVID-19 samples were acute and others convalescent; all came from the United States, Italy and Spain.

Between the trimmed V and J ends, which lost 2 bases and 6 bases, there was a span of 25 bases. Germline V gene data show CDR1 as SGHNT and CDR2 as YYREEE (reference sequence). The CDR3 has 18 residues. The table came from immunoSEQ multiplex PCR; TCRdb's copy has only in-frame clones and leaves some out. The table records 94,000 or so clones, 75% to 85% of them present only once. The chain links TRBV5-4 to TRBJ2-3, with D tentatively TRBD2 (6 bases). Specimen: peripheral blood. The receptor was derived from a man aged 55 to 69 with acute or convalescent COVID-19. The CDR3 region has the DNA TGTGCCAGCAGCTTAGATCCCGGACTCCCGGTCCGGGGGGATACGCAGTATTTT. Amino acids: CASSLDPGLPVRGDTQYF. Using reference TRBV5-4 and TRBJ2-3 for the parts outside the CDR3, the full variable domain is ETGVTQSPTHLIKTRGQQVTLRCSSQSGHNTVSWYQQALGQGPQFIFQYYREEENGRGNFPPRFSGLQFPNYSSELNVNALELDDSALYLCASSLDPGLPVRGDTQYFGPGTRLTVL.